Detailed here is one T cell receptor (beta chain). This sample was taken from a study of blood T cell repertoires in COVID-19. CDR1 is SGDLS, CDR2 YYNGEE, per germline. CDR3 size: 12 residues. Between the trimmed V and J ends, which lost 4 bases and 9 bases, there was a span of 11 bases. The protocol was immunoSEQ multiplex PCR, while the TCRdb copy is restricted to in-frame clones and leaves out a portion. The data show 220,000 or so clones, with 80% to 85% seen just once and around 6.5% held by the top ten. This chain uses TRBV9 with TRBJ2-1; TRBD2 might be the D (6 bases). The TCR originated in a woman in her forties who had recovered from COVID-19. The sample taken for sequencing was PBMCs or T cells enriched from blood (not recorded which). Here the CDR3 DNA reads TGTGCCAGCAGCTCCGGGGGAATTGAGCAGTTCTTC. Residues: CASSSGGIEQFF.